One and the same sample provided the 13 T cell receptor beta chains below, sequenced in a study of response to subunit inactivated influenza vaccine. TCRdb called the RT-PCR reads again in MiXCR, with one record for every CDR3 protein. The top ten clones hold approximately 10% of a sample with 710,000 or so distinct CDR3 sequences, around 14% of them seen once. The specimen comprised PBMCs from blood, sampled 11 to 12 days after vaccination. Receptor source: a man aged 50-59 years who received an inactivated influenza vaccine.

This clonotype has only a few counts. CDR3 protein: CASSLANRGSIYEQYF. The CDR3, as DNA: TGTGCCAGCAGTTTAGCTAACAGGGGAAGTATCTACGAGCAGTACTTC. The chain links TRBV12-3 or TRBV12-4 to TRBJ2-7, with 7 positions matching TRBD1. The CDR3 is 16 amino acids. V was clipped by 0 bases and J by 3 bases; unmatched bases: 8.

The chain recombines TRBV12-3 or TRBV12-4 with TRBJ2-2; 9 nucleotides agree with TRBD1. Trimming cost V 5 bases and J 6 bases; bases outside gene matches: 4. CDR3 length: 14 residues. CDR3: CASSGTGRAGELFF. CDR3 DNA sequence: TGTGCCAGCAGTGGGACAGGGAGGGCCGGGGAGCTGTTTTTT.

V is TRBV5-6 and J is TRBJ2-1; 8 bases match TRBD1. This CDR3 is built from 15 residues. CDR1 is SGHDT and CDR2 is YYEEEE in the germline V gene. V gave up 2 bases and J gave up 3 bases; unmatched junction bases: 4. As DNA, the CDR3 is TGTGCCAGCAGCTTTACAGGGGGTTACTACAATGAGCAGTTCTTC. Amino acids: CASSFTGGYYNEQFF.

This clonotype has only a few counts. The chain uses TRBV11-2 and TRBJ2-1, with 9 bases fitting TRBD2. Germline CDR1 SGHAT, CDR2 FQNNGV. Germline trimming cut 3 bases from V and 12 bases from J; bases unmatched to any gene: 6. The CDR3 is made up of 13 amino acids. The CDR3 reads CASSFGGRAVQFF. CDR3 in DNA: TGTGCCAGCAGCTTTGGCGGGAGGGCAGTGCAGTTCTTC.

The genes are TRBV4-1 and TRBJ2-7, with a possible D match to TRBD1 (5 bases). The CDR3 runs 17 residues. CDR1 MGHRA and CDR2 YSYEKL come from the germline V gene. Trimming stripped 2 bases from V and 6 bases from J, with 23 bases between. The CDR3 DNA reads as TGCGCCAGCAGCCAAACCAGGGTTGGCATACCGGGCCCCGAGCAGTACTTC. It is translated as CASSQTRVGIPGPEQYF.

In this sample, this clonotype turned up a few times. V gene TRBV29-1 combines with J gene TRBJ2-7, with D possibly matching TRBD1 (6 bases). The CDR3 runs 16 residues. Trimming stripped 5 bases from V and 5 bases from J, with 25 bases between. Germline-derived CDR1 and CDR2 are SQVTM and ANQGSEA. In nucleotides, the CDR3 is TGCAGCGTTAGGGGAATCGGACAGACAAGGAGCAACGAGCAGTACTTC. This translates into CSVRGIGQTRSNEQYF.

This chain connects TRBV3-1 to TRBJ2-2, with 10 bases identical to TRBD1. Germline CDR1 and CDR2: LGHDT and YNNKEL (reference sequence). V was pared by 4 bases and J by 4 bases, with 9 bases of the junction left unmatched. The CDR3 has 17 residues. The CDR3 DNA reads as TGTGCCAGCAGCCTCGGGACAGGGGCCACGAGCACCGGGGAGCTGTTTTTT. Translation gives CASSLGTGATSTGELFF.

The chain links TRBV3-1 to TRBJ2-1, with 14 bases aligning to TRBD2. CDR1 is LGHDT and CDR2 is YNNKEL in the germline V gene (reference sequence). This CDR3 is built from 15 residues. V lost 4 bases, J lost 10 bases, and 6 bases stayed unmatched. The CDR3 nucleotides read TGTGCCAGCAGCCCCGGACTAGCGGGAGGTAGGGAGCAGTTCTTC. Its translation is CASSPGLAGGREQFF.

The J gene is TRBJ2-7, the V gene TRBV6-5, with no clear D. Trimming stripped 4 bases from V and 5 bases from J, with 15 bases between. Germline CDR1 and CDR2: MNHEY and SVGAGI. This CDR3 is 14 amino acids long. CDR3 region: CASSSDPRRNEQYF. The CDR3 DNA reads as TGTGCCAGCAGTTCGGACCCACGGCGGAACGAGCAGTACTTC.

This chain connects TRBV6-2 or TRBV6-3 to TRBJ2-7, with 8 bases matching TRBD1. The trim removed 6 bases at V and 0 bases at J, leaving 4 bases unmatched. The CDR3 consists of 14 residues. Germline CDR1 is MNHEY and CDR2 is SVGEGT. The CDR3, as DNA: TGTGCCAGCAGCTGGGGACAGGCCTCCTACGAGCAGTACTTC. This translates into CASSWGQASYEQYF.

This chain uses TRBV20-1 with TRBJ1-6; tentatively, D is TRBD1 (5 bases). Trimming removed 5 bases at V and 7 bases at J, with 12 bases between. This CDR3 has 13 residues. Germline-derived CDR1 and CDR2 are DFQATT and SNEGSKA (reference sequence). CDR3 loop: CSAPQGANSPLHF. CDR3 in DNA: TGCAGTGCTCCCCAGGGTGCGAATTCACCCCTCCACTTT.

Many counts were recorded for this clonotype. The chain is built from TRBV12-3 or TRBV12-4 and TRBJ2-5; 8 bases are shared with TRBD1. V was clipped by 3 bases and J by 1 base; unmatched bases: 4. This CDR3 region has 15 residues. For the CDR3, the DNA is TGTGCCAGCAGTTTGGGGACAGGCAGCCAAGAGACCCAGTACTTC. This sequence encodes CASSLGTGSQETQYF.

This clonotype was detected many times. V usage is TRBV29-1 and J usage is TRBJ2-2; D possibly corresponds to TRBD1 (6 bases). Germline-derived CDR1 and CDR2 are SQVTM and ANQGSEA. The CDR3 consists of 14 residues. The V end lost 3 bases, the J end lost 0 bases, and 8 bases lay between the germline ends. CDR3 amino acids: CSVEGTPNTGELFF. As DNA, the CDR3 is TGCAGCGTTGAGGGGACACCGAACACCGGGGAGCTGTTTTTT.